These T cell receptor beta chains were read from a single sample in a study of shared clonotypes between healthy human individuals. Sequenced by immunoSEQ multiplex PCR; TCRdb stores in-frame clones only, minus some. The table shows 1 million to 1.3 million clones, with around 82% occurring only once. Material: memory CD4+ T cells from PBMCs. All receptors come from a man aged 18 to 30 in good health. Some clones in this sample may be carry-over from other donors' samples. CDR3s include the opening cysteine and the closing phenylalanine or tryptophan. A D gene is named only where the DNA matches it firmly. Clone size is stated in some rows and not others, as once, few, many or a class when expanded.

J gene,D gene,clone size,V gene,CDR3 DNA,CDR3 protein
TRBJ2-1,TRBD1,NA,TRBV9,TGTGCCAGCAGCGTGACAGGGTTTTGGAATGAGCAGTTCTTC,CASSVTGFWNEQFF
TRBJ1-2,TRBD1,NA,TRBV28,TGTGCCAGCAGTACAGGGGGCGACTATGGCTACACCTTC,CASSTGGDYGYTF
TRBJ1-5,TRBD1,NA,TRBV28,TGTGCCAGCAGGCTCGGGACAGTCGATTGGCATTTT,CASRLGTVDWHF
TRBJ1-4,NA,NA,TRBV18,TGTGCCAGCTCACCTGCAGGCAGGGCTAATGAAAAACTGTTTTTT,CASSPAGRANEKLFF
TRBJ2-7,TRBD1,NA,TRBV25-1,TGTGCCAGCGGCGGACAGGGTCGATCCTACGAGCAGTACTTC,CASGGQGRSYEQYF
TRBJ2-1,TRBD2,NA,TRBV15,TGTGCCACCAGCAGAGATCCCCAGCGGGGGCAGTTCTTC,CATSRDPQRGQFF
TRBJ2-6,NA,NA,TRBV5-1,TGCGCCAGCAGCTTGCCGGGGGCTGGGGCCAACGTCCTGACTTTC,CASSLPGAGANVLTF
TRBJ1-2,NA,NA,TRBV25-1,TGTGCCAGCAGTTGGGGTAACTATGGCTACACCTTC,CASSWGNYGYTF
TRBJ1-2,NA,NA,TRBV29-1,TGCAGCGTTGAAGTGCGGGGTGGCTACACCTTC,CSVEVRGGYTF
TRBJ2-1,NA,NA,TRBV6-6,TGTGCCAGCAGCTACACAACAGGGTATGAGCAGTTCTTC,CASSYTTGYEQFF
TRBJ2-1,TRBD1,NA,TRBV19,TGTGCCAGTACTCCCGGGGACAGGGGTGTCTACAATGAGCAGTTCTTC,CASTPGDRGVYNEQFF
TRBJ1-3,NA,NA,TRBV2,TGTGCCAGCAGTGATAACTCTGGAAACACCATATATTTT,CASSDNSGNTIYF
TRBJ1-1,TRBD1,NA,TRBV6-1,TGTGCCAGCAGGCCCGGACAGGTTGAAGCTTTCTTT,CASRPGQVEAFF
TRBJ1-1,NA,NA,TRBV29-1,TGCAGCGTTGAAGATTGGCCGGGGGCAGGGAACACTGAAGCTTTCTTT,CSVEDWPGAGNTEAFF
TRBJ1-2,NA,NA,TRBV4-2,TGTGCCGGCAGCCAAGAACGGGGGGCGTTTGGCTACACCTTC,CAGSQERGAFGYTF
TRBJ2-4,NA,NA,TRBV2,TGTGCCAGCAGGTTGGGGTCTCACCCACTCTTC,CASRLGSHPLF
TRBJ2-1,TRBD2,NA,TRBV7-2,TGTGCCAGCAGCTCCCAGCCTGCAAACCTAGCGGGGGGTATCTTC,CASSSQPANLAGGIF
TRBJ1-2,NA,few,TRBV4-2,TGTGCCAGCAGCCACCACGGCCAGGACATCACCTATGGCTACACCTTC,CASSHHGQDITYGYTF
TRBJ2-1,TRBD2,few,TRBV7-9,TGTGCCAGCAGCCCCCCAGTGAAACTAGCGGGGTTATACAATGAGCAGTTCTTC,CASSPPVKLAGLYNEQFF
TRBJ1-5,NA,NA,TRBV5-4,TGTGCCAGCAGCTTATTAAATCAGCCCCAGCATTTT,CASSLLNQPQHF
TRBJ2-3,NA,NA,TRBV5-4,TGTGCCAGCAGCTTGGCTGCAGGTTACACAGATACGCAGTATTTT,CASSLAAGYTDTQYF
TRBJ2-7,NA,few,TRBV2,TGTGCCAGCAGACGACAGGCGGGCTACGAGCAGTACTTC,CASRRQAGYEQYF
TRBJ1-1,NA,NA,TRBV18,TGTGCCAGCTCTCCAACAGGGAGGATGAACACTGAAGCTTTCTTT,CASSPTGRMNTEAFF
TRBJ2-1,TRBD2,NA,TRBV10-3,TGTGCCATCAGTAAGACTAGCGCACCCTACAATGAGCAGTTCTTC,CAISKTSAPYNEQFF
TRBJ2-5,NA,few,TRBV6-1,TGTGCCAGCAGTGAAGTTGGAGGCAAAGAGACCCAGTACTTC,CASSEVGGKETQYF
TRBJ2-7,NA,NA,TRBV6-5,TGTGCCAGCAGTTACCACCGGGACATTTACGAGCAGTACTTC,CASSYHRDIYEQYF
TRBJ1-4,NA,many,TRBV19,TGTGCCAGTATTAAAAATGAAAAACTGTTTTTT,CASIKNEKLFF
TRBJ1-2,TRBD1,NA,TRBV5-1,TGCGCCAGCAGCCTGGACAGGGTAGGGGGCTACACCTTC,CASSLDRVGGYTF
TRBJ1-1,NA,NA,TRBV11-2,TGTGCCAGCAGCCCAAGAGGGATGGGGCAGGGGAACACTGAAGCTTTCTTT,CASSPRGMGQGNTEAFF
TRBJ2-1,NA,NA,TRBV5-1,TGCGCCAGCAGCCCCACAGGGAACTCCTACAATGAGCAGTTCTTC,CASSPTGNSYNEQFF
TRBJ1-1,NA,NA,TRBV14,TGTGCCAGCAGCCAACTCCGGGCAACTGAAGCTTTCTTT,CASSQLRATEAFF
TRBJ1-1,NA,NA,TRBV28,TGTGCCAGCAGTTCCCCGGGCACAGGGTTGGAGAACACTGAAGCTTTCTTT,CASSSPGTGLENTEAFF
TRBJ2-5,NA,NA,TRBV18,TGTGCCAGCTCACCATCCTCGCAAGAGACCCAGTACTTC,CASSPSSQETQYF
TRBJ1-5,NA,few,TRBV9,TGTGCCAGCAGCGCGTACGGGGGAAGCAATCAGCCCCAGCATTTT,CASSAYGGSNQPQHF
TRBJ1-1,TRBD1,NA,TRBV7-2,TGTGCCAGCAGCTTGACAGGGGGCAGGAACACTGAAGCTTTCTTT,CASSLTGGRNTEAFF
TRBJ1-4,NA,NA,TRBV4-1,TGCGCCAGCAGCCTTGGGGCTTCGTCTATGGGGAAACTGTTTTTT,CASSLGASSMGKLFF
TRBJ2-1,NA,NA,TRBV5-1,TGCGCCAGCAGCTCGAAGAACAGGGCTCATGGGGTCAATGAGCAGTTCTTC,CASSSKNRAHGVNEQFF
TRBJ2-7,NA,once,TRBV21-1,TGTGCCAGCAGCCTTCAAATCCGGGACACTCCTTACGAGCAGTACTTC,CASSLQIRDTPYEQYF
TRBJ2-3,TRBD1,NA,TRBV7-3,TGTGCCAGCAGCTTAGCAGGGGGCGCAGATACGCAGTATTTT,CASSLAGGADTQYF
TRBJ2-1,TRBD2,NA,TRBV7-7,TGTGCCAGCAGCTTTAGCGGGAGGGCAGGGGAGCAGTTCTTC,CASSFSGRAGEQFF
TRBJ2-6,NA,many,TRBV7-6,TGTGCCAGCAGCCTCAGCGACGTCCTGACTTTC,CASSLSDVLTF
TRBJ2-2,NA,once,TRBV9,TGTGCCAGCAGCTCCAGACTGGGCACCGGGGAGCTGTTTTTT,CASSSRLGTGELFF
TRBJ2-5,TRBD2,NA,TRBV28,TGTGCCAGCAGTCCCCTTTTAGCGGGAGGGCCTCGAGAGACCCAGTACTTC,CASSPLLAGGPRETQYF
TRBJ1-1,NA,NA,TRBV7-2,TGTGCCAGCAGCTTAAAAAGGACAAACACTGAAGCTTTCTTT,CASSLKRTNTEAFF
TRBJ2-6,NA,NA,TRBV5-1,TGCGCCAGCAGTGGGGGCAGTAGGGCCAACGTCCTGACTTTC,CASSGGSRANVLTF
TRBJ1-5,NA,NA,TRBV5-6,TGTGCCAGCAGCTTGACGGGACAGCCCCAGCATTTT,CASSLTGQPQHF
TRBJ2-3,NA,NA,TRBV5-1,TGCGCCAGCAGCTTCTCCGGGACTGAGACAGATACGCAGTATTTT,CASSFSGTETDTQYF
TRBJ2-7,TRBD2,once,TRBV30,TGTGCCTGGAGCCCCTTAGGAGCGGGATCCTACGAGCAGTACTTC,CAWSPLGAGSYEQYF
TRBJ1-5,NA,NA,TRBV2,TGTGCCAGCAGTAATTACGGGACGACCAATCAGCCCCAGCATTTT,CASSNYGTTNQPQHF
TRBJ2-7,NA,NA,TRBV14,TGTGCCAGCAGCCAGTCCTGGGGGCCCGAGCAGTACTTC,CASSQSWGPEQYF
TRBJ2-1,NA,NA,TRBV9,TGTGCCAGCACCAGTTCCCTAAGTGAGCAGTTCTTC,CASTSSLSEQFF
TRBJ1-1,NA,NA,TRBV16,TGTGCCAGCAGCCACGGCGGGAACACTGAAGCTTTCTTT,CASSHGGNTEAFF
TRBJ2-7,NA,few,TRBV7-2,TGTGCCAGCAGCTTCGACCCTACTAGTTCCTACGAGCAGTACTTC,CASSFDPTSSYEQYF
TRBJ2-2,NA,few,TRBV29-1,TGCAGCGTTGCCATCGGGGAGCTGTTTTTT,CSVAIGELFF
TRBJ2-2,TRBD2,NA,TRBV5-1,TGCGCCAGCACCTTTAATAGCGGGAGAGTTGCCGGGGAGCTGTTTTTT,CASTFNSGRVAGELFF
TRBJ2-2,NA,NA,TRBV5-1,TGCGCCAGCAGCCTGACAGAATCGAACACCGGGGAGCTGTTTTTT,CASSLTESNTGELFF
TRBJ2-7,NA,NA,TRBV15,TGTGCCACCAGCAGAGATGGGGGTTCCTACGAGCAGTACTTC,CATSRDGGSYEQYF